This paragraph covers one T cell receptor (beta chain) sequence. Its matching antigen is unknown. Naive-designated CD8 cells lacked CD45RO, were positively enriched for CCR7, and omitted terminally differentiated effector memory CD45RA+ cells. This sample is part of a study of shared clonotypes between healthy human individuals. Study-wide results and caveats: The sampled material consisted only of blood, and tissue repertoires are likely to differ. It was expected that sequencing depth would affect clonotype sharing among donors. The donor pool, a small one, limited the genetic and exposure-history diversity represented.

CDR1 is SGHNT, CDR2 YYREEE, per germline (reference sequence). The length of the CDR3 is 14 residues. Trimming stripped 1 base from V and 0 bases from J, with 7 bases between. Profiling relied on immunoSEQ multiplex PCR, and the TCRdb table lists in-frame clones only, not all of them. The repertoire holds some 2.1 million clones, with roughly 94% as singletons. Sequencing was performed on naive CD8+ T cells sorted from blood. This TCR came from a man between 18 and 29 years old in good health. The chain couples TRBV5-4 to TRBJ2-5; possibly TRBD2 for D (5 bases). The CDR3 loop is CASSLTGNQETQYF. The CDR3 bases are TGTGCCAGCAGCTTGACGGGAAACCAAGAGACCCAGTACTTC.